This note documents a single TCR beta chain sequence. The sample is drawn from a study of blood T cells in healthy people across ages. Total RNA was isolated from each sample in quantities of at least 6 micrograms. This CDR3 is 18 amino acids long. The V segment lost 6 bases and the J segment 2 bases; nucleotides outside the gene matches: 11. The germline CDR1 and CDR2 sequences are SNHLY and FYNNEI. Combining a sample-barcoded 5' primer with a J-beta primer mix, a second PCR ran for roughly 7 to 12 cycles. No fewer than 3 million CDR3-containing paired-end reads came from each sample. TCRdb used MiXCR to reprocess the 5' RACE reads, holding one entry per CDR3 protein. Counted here are about 1.6 million distinct CDR3 sequences, about 31% occurring once; the ten biggest clones make up approximately 11%.

This TCR was sampled from a woman aged 25 to 39 in good health. This chain links TRBV2 with TRBJ1-4, with 11 bases that match TRBD1. Sample: blood. The CDR3 nucleotides are TGTGCCAGCAGGCTAAGGCGGGACAGGGGGTTGACTAATGAAAAACTGTTTTTT. Translated: CASRLRRDRGLTNEKLFF.